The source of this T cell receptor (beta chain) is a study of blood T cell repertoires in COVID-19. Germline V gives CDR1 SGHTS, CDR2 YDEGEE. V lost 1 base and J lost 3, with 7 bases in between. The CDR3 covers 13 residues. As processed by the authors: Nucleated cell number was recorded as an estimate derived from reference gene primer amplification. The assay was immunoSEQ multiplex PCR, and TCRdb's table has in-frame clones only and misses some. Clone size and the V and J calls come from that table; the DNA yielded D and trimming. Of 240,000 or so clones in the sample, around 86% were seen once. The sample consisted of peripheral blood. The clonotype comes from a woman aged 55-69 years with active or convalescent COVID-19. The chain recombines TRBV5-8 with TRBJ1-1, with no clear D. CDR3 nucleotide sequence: TGTGCCAGCAGCTTGTCAGCGTACACTGAAGCTTTCTTT. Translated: CASSLSAYTEAFF.